Listed here are 19 T cell receptor beta chains from one sample, sequenced in a study of identical twins. TCRdb reprocessed the 5' RACE reads with MiXCR, giving one entry per CDR3 protein. The table shows some 1,600,000 distinct CDR3 sequences, with about 32% occurring only once. The sample was cord blood. These receptors originate from a newborn girl in good health.

This sequence joins TRBV2 and TRBJ1-2; TRBD1 aligns across 9 bases. Germline V gives CDR1 SNHLY, CDR2 FYNNEI. CDR3 length equals 17 residues. V shed 4 bases, J shed 4 bases, and the junction held 13 bases outside the gene matches. CDR3 protein: CASSGGQGIPTGYGYTF. The CDR3 coding sequence is TGTGCCAGCAGTGGGGGACAGGGCATCCCTACTGGCTATGGCTACACCTTC.

The genes are TRBV27 and TRBJ2-7; 13 bases match TRBD2. Germline trimming cut 2 bases from V and 2 bases from J; bases unmatched to any gene: 9. The CDR3 consists of 18 residues. Germline CDR1 MNHEY, CDR2 SMNVEV (reference sequence). The DNA for the CDR3 is TGTGCCAGCAGTTTACGTTCGCGGACTAGCGGGGGTACCTACGAGCAGTACTTC. This gives the protein CASSLRSRTSGGTYEQYF.

The chain carries TRBV21-1 and TRBJ2-4. TRBV21-1 is classified as a pseudogene. The CDR3 length is 15 residues. The CDR3 reads CASSPRDRSPNIQYF. CDR3 nucleotide sequence: TGTGCCAGCAGCCCGAGAGACCGTAGCCCAAACATTCAGTACTTC.

The table lists this clonotype with a few counts. This chain joins TRBV21-1 and TRBJ2-5; the table's D call, TRBD1, has no DNA check behind it. TRBV21-1 is a pseudogene locus. The CDR3 totals 13 residues. CDR3 nucleotide sequence: TGTGCCAGCATAGGGGGCGCAGAGGAGACCCAGTACTTC. Protein: CASIGGAEETQYF.

The table lists this clonotype with many counts. The chain links TRBV5-1 to TRBJ2-4; TRBD2 is a possible D gene (5 bases). V lost 4 bases, J lost 2 bases, and 13 bases lay in between. This CDR3 comprises 15 residues. Germline V gives CDR1 SGHRS, CDR2 YFSETQ. The CDR3 sequence is CASSIGSGTKNIQYF. CDR3 DNA sequence: TGCGCCAGCAGCATTGGGTCGGGGACCAAAAACATTCAGTACTTC.

This chain uses TRBV30 with TRBJ2-7; 9 bases fit TRBD2. The CDR3 has 14 amino acids. Germline trimming cut 2 bases from V and 0 bases from J; bases unmatched to any gene: 2. Looked up from germline, CDR1 is GTSNPN and CDR2 is SVGIG (reference sequence). The CDR3 spells CAWSSGGPSYEQYF. The CDR3 coding sequence is TGTGCCTGGAGTAGCGGGGGGCCCTCCTACGAGCAGTACTTC.

A few counts support this clonotype. The chain employs TRBV6-5 and TRBJ2-5, with 11 bases identical to TRBD2. In germline, CDR1 is MNHEY, CDR2 SVGAGI. Unmatched junction bases numbered 4, after V lost 7 bases and J lost 0 bases. This CDR3 comprises 15 residues. The CDR3 loop is CASKTSGAHQETQYF. CDR3 DNA sequence: TGTGCCAGCAAGACTAGCGGGGCTCACCAAGAGACCCAGTACTTC.

J is TRBJ2-3 and V is TRBV20-1; 8 bases agree with TRBD2. CDR1 and CDR2 from the germline V gene are DFQATT and SNEGSKA (reference sequence). The V gene end was trimmed by 7 bases and the J gene end by 3 bases; junction bases not matched to a gene: 9. CDR3 length: 14 residues. The CDR3 region is CSVAGRGITDTQYF. In DNA, the CDR3 is TGCAGTGTTGCCGGGAGGGGGATAACAGATACGCAGTATTTT.

This clonotype was observed a handful of times. CDR3 coding DNA: TGTGCCAGCAGCCATACTCGGAGGGGGCGGGACTATGGCTACACCTTC. Protein sequence: CASSHTRRGRDYGYTF. This chain uses TRBV7-8 with TRBJ1-2, with 7 positions matching TRBD1. The CDR3 extends over 16 amino acids. Germline V gene data show CDR1 as SGHVS and CDR2 as FQNEAQ. V was pared by 5 bases and J by 3 bases, with 12 bases of the junction left unmatched.

This clonotype was detected only a few times. The rearrangement uses TRBV20-1 and TRBJ2-1, with D perhaps matching TRBD2 (5 bases). The germline CDR1 and CDR2 sequences are DFQATT and SNEGSKA (reference sequence). The V and J ends lost 6 bases and 0 bases respectively, with 12 bases between them. CDR3 length equals 14 residues. This chain's CDR3 is CSAAPAGSYNEQFF. DNA of the CDR3: TGCAGTGCAGCACCGGCGGGCTCCTACAATGAGCAGTTCTTC.

The chain uses TRBV7-8 and TRBJ1-1; D remains ambiguous. V was trimmed by 1 base and J by 0 bases, leaving 12 bases between them. The CDR3 consists of 16 residues. The germline V gene has CDR1 SGHVS and CDR2 FQNEAQ. CDR3: CASSLGILELNTEAFF. In nucleotides, the CDR3 is TGTGCCAGCAGCTTAGGTATTTTAGAGCTGAACACTGAAGCTTTCTTT.

The chain has TRBV20-1 and TRBJ2-3; 12 bases map to TRBD2. Trimming took 6 bases from V and 7 from J; bases not matched to a gene: 8. Germline-derived CDR1 and CDR2 are DFQATT and SNEGSKA (reference sequence). This CDR3 is built from 14 residues. Here the CDR3 reads CSALLAGGPNTQYF. The CDR3 DNA reads as TGCAGTGCCTTGCTAGCGGGAGGGCCCAATACGCAGTATTTT.

The V gene is TRBV5-1, the J gene TRBJ2-7; 8 bases fit TRBD1. V was pared by 0 bases and J by 7 bases, with 9 bases of the junction left unmatched. The CDR3 contains 15 residues. In germline, CDR1 is SGHRS, CDR2 YFSETQ. Written as DNA, the CDR3 is TGCGCCAGCAGCTTGGGACAGGGGTCCCTCGGGGAGCAGTACTTC. It codes for CASSLGQGSLGEQYF.

This clonotype was detected ten times or more. This chain connects TRBV3-1 to TRBJ2-1, with D possibly TRBD2 on 5 matching bases. Trimming took 4 bases from V and 0 from J, leaving 10 bases between them. Germline-derived CDR1 and CDR2 are LGHDT and YNNKEL (reference sequence). The length of the CDR3 is 15 residues. CDR3 nucleotides: TGTGCCAGCAGCCCGGACTGGAGCTCCTACAATGAGCAGTTCTTC. This sequence encodes CASSPDWSSYNEQFF.

This clonotype appeared a single time. This chain connects TRBV5-1 to TRBJ2-7, with D perhaps matching TRBD1 (6 bases). The CDR3 consists of 15 residues. V shed 5 bases and J shed 3 bases, with 18 bases lying between them. The germline gives CDR1 SGHRS, CDR2 YFSETQ. The CDR3 loop is CASRRWAGEVYEQYF. The CDR3 DNA reads TGCGCCAGCAGAAGGTGGGCAGGGGAAGTCTACGAGCAGTACTTC.

This clonotype was detected only a few times. The chain links TRBV4-2 to TRBJ2-7; no reliable D call. Looked up from germline, CDR1 is LGHNA and CDR2 is YNFKEQ. The CDR3 covers 15 residues. Between the trimmed V and J ends, which lost 0 bases and 0 bases, there was a span of 9 bases. The CDR3 here is CASSQDAQSSYEQYF. The DNA for the CDR3 is TGTGCCAGCAGCCAAGATGCACAAAGCTCCTACGAGCAGTACTTC.

The chain carries TRBV18 and TRBJ2-5; no definite D call. V was shortened by 0 bases and J by 5 bases, with 10 bases between the two germline ends. The length of the CDR3 is 14 residues. Germline assignment: CDR1 KGHSH and CDR2 LQKENI. In nucleotides, the CDR3 is TGTGCCAGCTCACCACCAGCTAGTACGGAGACCCAGTACTTC. Its protein product is CASSPPASTETQYF.

This clonotype was seen repeatedly, ten times or more. The chain couples TRBV29-1 to TRBJ2-7; D may be TRBD1 (5 bases). The CDR3 has 14 residues. V shed 1 base and J shed 0 bases, with 10 bases lying between them. Germline V gene data show CDR1 as SQVTM and CDR2 as ANQGSEA. The CDR3 nucleotides are TGCAGCGTTGAAGCTCGGCAGGGCTCCTACGAGCAGTACTTC. It translates to CSVEARQGSYEQYF.

The chain combines TRBV20-1 with TRBJ1-5; 8 bases map to TRBD1. V gave up 5 bases and J gave up 3 bases; unmatched junction bases: 6. This CDR3 has 14 residues. Germline-derived CDR1 and CDR2 are DFQATT and SNEGSKA (reference sequence). The CDR3 loop reads CSAQTGALNQPQHF. The DNA of the CDR3 is TGCAGTGCTCAGACAGGGGCCCTCAATCAGCCCCAGCATTTT.